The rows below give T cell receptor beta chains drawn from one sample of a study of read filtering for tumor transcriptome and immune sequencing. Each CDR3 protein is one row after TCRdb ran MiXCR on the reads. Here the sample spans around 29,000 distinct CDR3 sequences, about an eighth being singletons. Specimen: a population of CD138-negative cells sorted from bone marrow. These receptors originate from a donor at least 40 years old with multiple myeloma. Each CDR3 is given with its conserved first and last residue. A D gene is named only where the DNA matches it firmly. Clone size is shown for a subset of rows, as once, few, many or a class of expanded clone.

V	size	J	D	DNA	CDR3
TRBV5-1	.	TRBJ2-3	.	TGCGCCAGCAGGCTATCCGGTACGCAGTATTTT	CASRLSGTQYF
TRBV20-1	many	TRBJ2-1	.	TGCAGTGTGGCTGGGGGGTGGAATGAGCAGTTCTTC	CSVAGGWNEQFF
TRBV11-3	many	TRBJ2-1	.	TGTGCCAGCAGCCCCCCGGGAGATAGCTCCTACAATGAGCAGTTCTTC	CASSPPGDSSYNEQFF
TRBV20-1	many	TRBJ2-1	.	TGCAGTGCTCTACGGGGAGTAGTCGGCAATGAGCAGTTCTTC	CSALRGVVGNEQFF
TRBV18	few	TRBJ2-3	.	TGTGCCAGCTCACCACCGATAGGGGAGGAAGATACGCAGTATTTT	CASSPPIGEEDTQYF
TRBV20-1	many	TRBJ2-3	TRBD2	TGCAGTGCTCGGACTAGCGGGGGCACAGATACGCAGTATTTT	CSARTSGGTDTQYF
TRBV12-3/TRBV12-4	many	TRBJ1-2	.	TGTGCCAGCAACCTAGCCCCCAGAAGCTATGGCTACACCTTC	CASNLAPRSYGYTF
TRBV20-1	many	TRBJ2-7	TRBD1	TGCAGTGTGGGGACAGAACCCTACGAGCAGTACTTC	CSVGTEPYEQYF
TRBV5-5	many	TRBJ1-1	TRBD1	TGTGCCAGCAGCGAAAGACAGGGCCTATTCGCTGAAGCTTTCTTT	CASSERQGLFAEAFF
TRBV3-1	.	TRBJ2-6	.	TGTGCCAGCAGCCAATCCAGGGGCGTACTCTTCTCTGGGGCCAACGTCCTGACTTTC	CASSQSRGVLFSGANVLTF
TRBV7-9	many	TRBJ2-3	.	TGTGCCAGCAGCTTAGTCCCCCTAGCGAGCACAGATACGCAGTATTTT	CASSLVPLASTDTQYF
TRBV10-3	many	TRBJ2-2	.	TGTGCCATCGAGAGGGTCGGGGAGCTGTTTTTT	CAIERVGELFF
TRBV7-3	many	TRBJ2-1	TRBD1	TGTGCCAGCAGCTTAAGGCCGGGACAGGGTGCCAATGAGCAGTTCTTC	CASSLRPGQGANEQFF
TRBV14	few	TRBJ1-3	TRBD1	TGTGCCACCTCAGGGGGGGCTTCCTCTGGAAACACCATATATTTT	CATSGGASSGNTIYF
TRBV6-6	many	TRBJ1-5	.	TGTGCCAGCAGTTACCCCAGGGAGAATCAGCCCCAGCATTTT	CASSYPRENQPQHF
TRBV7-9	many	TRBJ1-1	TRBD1	TGTGCCAGCAGCGGGGACAGGGGGCCTTTCCCTGAAGCTTTCTTT	CASSGDRGPFPEAFF
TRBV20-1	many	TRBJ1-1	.	TGCAGTGCTAGCTCCGGGGCGAACACTGAAGCTTTCTTT	CSASSGANTEAFF
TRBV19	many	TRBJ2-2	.	TGTGCCAGTAGTATCGTTCAGAACACCGGGGAGCTGTTTTTT	CASSIVQNTGELFF
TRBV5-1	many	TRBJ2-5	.	TGCGCCAGCAGCTTCGGACCGGGACACCAAGAGACCCAGTACTTC	CASSFGPGHQETQYF
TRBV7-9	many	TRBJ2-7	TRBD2	TGTGCCAGCAGCTCCCGAGCGGGAGGGCCGAAGGAGCAGTACTTC	CASSSRAGGPKEQYF
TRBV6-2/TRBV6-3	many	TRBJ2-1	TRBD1	TGTGCCAGCAAGCGCGGGACAGGGGGCAGGAATGAGCAGTTCTTC	CASKRGTGGRNEQFF
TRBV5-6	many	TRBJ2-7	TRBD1	TGTGCCAGCAGTACAGGGGGCTACGAGCAGTACTTC	CASSTGGYEQYF
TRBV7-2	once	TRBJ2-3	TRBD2	TGTGCCAGCAGCTTATACCCCGGACTAGCGGGAGCTTCAGATACGCAGTATTTT	CASSLYPGLAGASDTQYF
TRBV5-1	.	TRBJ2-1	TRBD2	TGCGCCAGCAGCTTGGCCGGGACTAGCAATGAGCAGTTCTTC	CASSLAGTSNEQFF
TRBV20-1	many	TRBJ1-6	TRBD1	TGCAGTGCTAGAACAGGGGAAGCACCCCTCCACTTT	CSARTGEAPLHF
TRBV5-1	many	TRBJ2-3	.	TGCGCCAGCAGCTTGGCCGGCACAGATACGCAGTATTTT	CASSLAGTDTQYF
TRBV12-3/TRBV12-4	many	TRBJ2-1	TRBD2	TGTGCCAGCAGCCCCGCTAGCGGGAGGGCGGGCTACAATGAGCAGTTCTTC	CASSPASGRAGYNEQFF
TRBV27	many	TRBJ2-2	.	TGTGCCAGCAGTTTGGGGCAGGGATACACCGGGGAGCTGTTTTTT	CASSLGQGYTGELFF
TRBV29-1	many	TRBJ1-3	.	TGCAGCGTTGATTCTGGAAACACCATATATTTT	CSVDSGNTIYF
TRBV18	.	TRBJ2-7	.	TGTGCCAGCTCTCAAGAATCCGGCGAGCAGTACTTC	CASSQESGEQYF
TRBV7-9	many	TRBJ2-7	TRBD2	TGTGCCAGCAGCCTAGCGGCGAAAGAGCAGTACTTC	CASSLAAKEQYF
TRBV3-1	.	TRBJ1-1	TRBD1	TGTGCCAGCAGCCGGGGACAGGGGACGAACACTGAAGCTTTCTTT	CASSRGQGTNTEAFF
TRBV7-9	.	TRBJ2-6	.	TGTGCCAGCAGCGATCGACAGGCCCTCTCTGGGGCCAACGTCCTGACTTTC	CASSDRQALSGANVLTF
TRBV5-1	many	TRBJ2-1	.	TGCGCCAGCAGCTTGGTGGGGAGCTCCTACAATGAGCAGTTCTTC	CASSLVGSSYNEQFF
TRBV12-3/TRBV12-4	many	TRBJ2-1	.	TGTGCCAGCAGTTTAGCGGGAAGCTCCTACAATGAGCAGTTCTTC	CASSLAGSSYNEQFF
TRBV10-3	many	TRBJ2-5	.	TGTGCCAGCTCGACTGAGCGTCAAGAGACCCAGTACTTC	CASSTERQETQYF
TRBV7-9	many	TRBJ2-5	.	TGTGCCAGCAGCTTAGTGGGGTCACGCCCGGAGACCCAGTACTTC	CASSLVGSRPETQYF
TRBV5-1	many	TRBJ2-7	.	TGCGCCAGCAGGTACGGTAGCGGACCCTACGAGCAGTACTTC	CASRYGSGPYEQYF
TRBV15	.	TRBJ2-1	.	TGTGCCACCAGCCCCTCTCGGCGGGGGCACAATGAGCAGTTCTTC	CATSPSRRGHNEQFF
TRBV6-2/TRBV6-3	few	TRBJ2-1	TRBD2	TGTGCCAGCAGTCCAAATTCCGGGACTAGCGGATACAATGAGCAGTTCTTC	CASSPNSGTSGYNEQFF
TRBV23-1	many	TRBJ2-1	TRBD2	TGCGCCAGCAGAGGGACTAGCGGGACCGGTGAGCAGTTCTTC	CASRGTSGTGEQFF
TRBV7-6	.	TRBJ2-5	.	TGTGCCAGAGGCTTAGTCATGAGCGCCCCGGCGACCCAGTACTTC	CARGLVMSAPATQYF
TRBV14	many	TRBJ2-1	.	TGTGCCAGCAGCCAAGACACCTACAATGAGCAGTTCTTC	CASSQDTYNEQFF
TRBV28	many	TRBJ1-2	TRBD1	TGTGCCAGCAGTTTACTCGGAAAGGGGGCTGGCTACACCTTC	CASSLLGKGAGYTF
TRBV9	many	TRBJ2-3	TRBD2	TGTGCCAGCAGCGGAGACTTTAGCGGGAGCGGTAAAGATACGCAGTATTTT	CASSGDFSGSGKDTQYF
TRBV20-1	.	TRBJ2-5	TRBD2	TGCAGTGCCTTCCCACTAGCGGGAGGGCCGGAGACCCAGTACTTC	CSAFPLAGGPETQYF
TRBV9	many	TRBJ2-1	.	TGTGCCAGCAGCGTAGCGGGGGAACCCAGCCCCTACAATGAGCAGTTCTTC	CASSVAGEPSPYNEQFF
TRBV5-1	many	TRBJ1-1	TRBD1	TGCGCCAGCAGCCCCCGACAGGGGTTGGGCACTGAAGCTTTCTTT	CASSPRQGLGTEAFF
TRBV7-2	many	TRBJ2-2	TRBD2	TGTGCCAGCAGCGGTCGGGGGGGAACCGGGGAGCTGTTTTTT	CASSGRGGTGELFF
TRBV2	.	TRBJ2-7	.	TGTGCCAGCAGGAGCAGGGGATACGACGAGCTGTACTTC	CASRSRGYDELYF
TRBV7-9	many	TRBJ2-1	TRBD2	TGTGCCAGCAGCGGAGGGGGACTAGCGGGATACTACAATGAGCAGTTCTTC	CASSGGGLAGYYNEQFF
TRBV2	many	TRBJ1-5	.	TGTGCCAGCACCACGGGACCCCCAAAAAACAATCAGCCCCAGCATTTT	CASTTGPPKNNQPQHF
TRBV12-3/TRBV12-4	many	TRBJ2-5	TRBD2	TGTGCCAGCAGTTCACTAGCGATCCAAGAGACCCAGTACTTC	CASSSLAIQETQYF
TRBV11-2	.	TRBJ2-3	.	TGTGCCAGCAGCTTAGTCCAGGGGTCGTTGGGCACAGATACGCAGTATTTT	CASSLVQGSLGTDTQYF
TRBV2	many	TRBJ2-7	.	TGTGCCAGCAGTGAAAATCGTAGCTTCCCGGAGCAGTACTTC	CASSENRSFPEQYF
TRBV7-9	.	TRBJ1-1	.	TGTGCCAGCAGCTTAGGGGCCAGCACGGGGGCTTTCTTT	CASSLGASTGAFF
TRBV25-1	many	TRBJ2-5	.	TGTGCCAGCAGTGTAAAACGGATCCAAGAGACCCAGTACTTC	CASSVKRIQETQYF